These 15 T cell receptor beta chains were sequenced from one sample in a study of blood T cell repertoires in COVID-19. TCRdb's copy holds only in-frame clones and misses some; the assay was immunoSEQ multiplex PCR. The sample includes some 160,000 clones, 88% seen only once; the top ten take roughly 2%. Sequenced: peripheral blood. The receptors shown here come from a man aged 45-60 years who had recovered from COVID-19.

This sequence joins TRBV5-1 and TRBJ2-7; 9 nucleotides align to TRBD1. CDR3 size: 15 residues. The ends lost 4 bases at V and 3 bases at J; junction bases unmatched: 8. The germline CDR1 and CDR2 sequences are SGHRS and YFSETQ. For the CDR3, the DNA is TGCGCCAGCAGCCCCGGGACAGGGACCCTCTACGAGCAGTACTTC. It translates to CASSPGTGTLYEQYF. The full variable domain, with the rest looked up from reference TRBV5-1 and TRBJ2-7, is KAGVTQTPRYLIKTRGQQVTLSCSPISGHRSVSWYQQTPGQGLQFLFEYFSETQRNKGNFPGRFSGRQFSNSRSEMNVSTLELGDSALYLCASSPGTGTLYEQYFGPGTRLTVT.

Here the CDR3 DNA reads TGCGCCAGCAGCCAAGATCGTAGCGGGAGGCCGGGAGATACGCAGTATTTT. Translated, it gives CASSQDRSGRPGDTQYF. The chain has TRBV4-1 and TRBJ2-3, with TRBD2 matching 10 bases. V was clipped by 0 bases and J by 5 bases; unmatched bases: 8. The CDR3 extends over 17 amino acids. Germline CDR1 reads MGHRA; CDR2 reads YSYEKL.

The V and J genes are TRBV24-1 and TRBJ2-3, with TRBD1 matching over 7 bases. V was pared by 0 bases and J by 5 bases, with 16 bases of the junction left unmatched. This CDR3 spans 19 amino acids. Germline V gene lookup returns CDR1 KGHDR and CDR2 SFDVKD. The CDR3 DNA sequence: TGTGCCACCAGTGATTTGGGAGGACAGGCCGGACGAGCTCAAGATACGCAGTATTTT. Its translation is CATSDLGGQAGRAQDTQYF.

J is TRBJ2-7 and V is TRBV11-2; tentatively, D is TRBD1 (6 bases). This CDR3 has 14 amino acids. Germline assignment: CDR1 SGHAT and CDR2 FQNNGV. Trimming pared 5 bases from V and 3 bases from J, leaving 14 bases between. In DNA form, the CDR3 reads TGTGCCAGCAGCCCCAGGTTACAGGGCTACGAGCAGTACTTC. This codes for CASSPRLQGYEQYF.

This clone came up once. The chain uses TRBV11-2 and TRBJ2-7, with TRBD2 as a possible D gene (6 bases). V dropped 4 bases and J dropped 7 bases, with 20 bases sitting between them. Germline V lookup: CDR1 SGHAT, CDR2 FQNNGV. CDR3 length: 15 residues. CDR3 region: CASSSPRGTPWEQYF. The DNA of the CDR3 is TGTGCCAGCAGCTCTCCCCGGGGGACTCCCTGGGAGCAGTACTTC.

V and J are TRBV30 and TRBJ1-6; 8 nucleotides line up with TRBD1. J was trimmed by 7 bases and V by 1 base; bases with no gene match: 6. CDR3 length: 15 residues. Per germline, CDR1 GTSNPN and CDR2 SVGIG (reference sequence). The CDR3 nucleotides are TGTGCCTGGAGTGGCAGACAGGGGTTAAATTCACCCCTCCACTTT. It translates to CAWSGRQGLNSPLHF.

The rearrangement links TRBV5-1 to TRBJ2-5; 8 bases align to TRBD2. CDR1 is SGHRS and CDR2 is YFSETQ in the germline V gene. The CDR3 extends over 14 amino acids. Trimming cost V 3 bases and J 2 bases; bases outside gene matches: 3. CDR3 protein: CASSSTGGQETQYF. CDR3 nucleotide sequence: TGCGCCAGCAGCTCAACGGGGGGGCAAGAGACCCAGTACTTC. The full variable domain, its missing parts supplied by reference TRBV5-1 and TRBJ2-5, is KAGVTQTPRYLIKTRGQQVTLSCSPISGHRSVSWYQQTPGQGLQFLFEYFSETQRNKGNFPGRFSGRQFSNSRSEMNVSTLELGDSALYLCASSSTGGQETQYFGPGTRLLVL.

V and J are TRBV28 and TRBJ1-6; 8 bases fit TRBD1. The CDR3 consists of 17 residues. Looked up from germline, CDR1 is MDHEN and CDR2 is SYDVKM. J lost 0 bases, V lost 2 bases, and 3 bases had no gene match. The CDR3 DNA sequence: TGTGCCAGCAGTTTACGACAGGGGAGCTCCTATAATTCACCCCTCCACTTT. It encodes CASSLRQGSSYNSPLHF. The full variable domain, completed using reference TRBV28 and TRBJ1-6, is DVKVTQSSRYLVKRTGEKVFLECVQDMDHENMFWYRQDPGLGLRLIYFSYDVKMKEKGDIPEGYSVSREKKERFSLILESASTNQTSMYLCASSLRQGSSYNSPLHFGNGTRLTVT.

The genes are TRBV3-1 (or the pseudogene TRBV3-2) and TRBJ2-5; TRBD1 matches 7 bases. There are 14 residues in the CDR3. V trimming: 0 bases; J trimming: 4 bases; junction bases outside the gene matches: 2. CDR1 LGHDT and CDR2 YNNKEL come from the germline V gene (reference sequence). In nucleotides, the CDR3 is TGTGCCAGCAGCCAAGAGACAGGGAGAGAGACCCAGTACTTC. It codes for CASSQETGRETQYF.

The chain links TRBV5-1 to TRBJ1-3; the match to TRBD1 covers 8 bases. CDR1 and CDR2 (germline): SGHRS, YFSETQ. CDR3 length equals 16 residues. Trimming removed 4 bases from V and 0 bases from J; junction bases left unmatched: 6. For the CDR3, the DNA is TGCGCCAGCAGCCCGACGGGACAGGTCTCTGGAAACACCATATATTTT. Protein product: CASSPTGQVSGNTIYF.

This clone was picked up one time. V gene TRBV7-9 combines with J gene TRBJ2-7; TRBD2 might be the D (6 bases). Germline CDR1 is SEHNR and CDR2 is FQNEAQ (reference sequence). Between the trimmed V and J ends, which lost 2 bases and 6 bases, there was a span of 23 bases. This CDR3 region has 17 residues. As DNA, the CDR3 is TGTGCCAGCAGCTTAAAACGTCAACCGGGACTTTCAGGCGAGCAGTACTTC. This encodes CASSLKRQPGLSGEQYF.

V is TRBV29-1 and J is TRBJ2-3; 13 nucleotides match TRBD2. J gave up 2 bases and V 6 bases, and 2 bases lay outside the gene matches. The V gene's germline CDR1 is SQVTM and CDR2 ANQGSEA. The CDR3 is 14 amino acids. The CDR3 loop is CSVGTSGTTDTQYF. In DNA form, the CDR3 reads TGCAGCGTCGGGACTAGCGGGACCACAGATACGCAGTATTTT.

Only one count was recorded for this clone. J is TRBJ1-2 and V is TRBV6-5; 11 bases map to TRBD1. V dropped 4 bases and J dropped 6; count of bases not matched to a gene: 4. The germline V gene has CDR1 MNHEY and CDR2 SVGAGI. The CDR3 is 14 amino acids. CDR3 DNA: TGTGCCAGCAGTTTTGGACAGGGGGCGCATGGCTACACCTTC. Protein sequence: CASSFGQGAHGYTF.

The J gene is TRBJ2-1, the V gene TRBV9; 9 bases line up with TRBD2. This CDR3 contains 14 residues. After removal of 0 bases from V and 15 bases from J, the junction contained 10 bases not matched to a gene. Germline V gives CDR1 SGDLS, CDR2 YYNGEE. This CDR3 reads CASSVEWASGMVFF. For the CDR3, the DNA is TGTGCCAGCAGCGTAGAGTGGGCTAGCGGGATGGTGTTCTTC.

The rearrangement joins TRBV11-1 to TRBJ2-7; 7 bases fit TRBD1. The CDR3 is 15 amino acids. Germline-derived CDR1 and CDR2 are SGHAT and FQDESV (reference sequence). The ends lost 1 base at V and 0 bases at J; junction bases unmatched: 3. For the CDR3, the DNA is TGTGCCAGCAGCTTAGGGGGACAGAGCTCCTACGAGCAGTACTTC. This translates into CASSLGGQSSYEQYF. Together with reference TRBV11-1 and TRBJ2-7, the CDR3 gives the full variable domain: EAEVAQSPRYKITEKSQAVAFWCDPISGHATLYWYRQILGQGPELLVQFQDESVVDDSQLPKDRFSAERLKGVDSTLKIQPAELGDSAMYLCASSLGGQSSYEQYFGPGTRLTVT.